The clone carrying this TCR beta chain has at least ten counts. Its antigen is still unknown. The sample is drawn from a study of breast tumors, draining lymph nodes, adjacent tissues. TCRdb re-called the multiplex PCR reads with MiXCR, one entry per CDR3 protein. Of fewer than 140,000 distinct CDR3 sequences listed, about 30% are singletons. Study-level points and caveats: Findings are consistent with lymph node origin and intratumoral expansion of most tumor T cells. Tumor TCR diversity was below lymph nodes but above nontumor tissue. Luminal-like breast cancer showed significantly greater tumor-nontumor repertoire similarity than basal-like breast cancer did. Data only fit, rather than demonstrated, lymph node origin of most tumor T cells.

The trim removed 5 bases at V and 4 bases at J, leaving 14 bases unmatched. The CDR3 is made up of 16 amino acids. Breast cancer patients provided tissue from their axillary draining lymph nodes. The chain has TRBV12-3 or TRBV12-4 and TRBJ2-7; 7 bases map to TRBD2. The sample consisted of axillary lymph node tissue. This clonotype originated in a female donor with breast cancer. Some clones in this sample may be carry-over from other donors' samples. CDR3 nucleotide sequence: TGTGCCAGCAGTCCCGGACCGAGCGGGACCGTGTACGAGCAGTACTTC. Its translation: CASSPGPSGTVYEQYF.